These 31 T cell receptor beta chains originate from one sample sequenced in a study of spatial heterogeneity in lung cancer. Indicated time point: sample taken at primary tumor resection. Tumor, nontumor lung or frozen PBMC supplied whole RNA that was sequenced unsorted. TCRdb reprocessed the 5' RACE reads with MiXCR, giving one entry per CDR3 protein. Here the sample spans roughly 2,000 distinct CDR3 sequences, around 10% being singletons. Sequenced material: normal lung tissue next to the tumor, taken at surgery. Source of these receptors: a male donor with early-stage non-small cell lung cancer.

Note on this clonotype: This beta chain is an off-target read within a library intended for alpha chains, so its frequency means little. The V call is TRBV24-1, the J call TRBJ2-2, with D perhaps TRBD2 (5 bases). CDR3 length equals 14 residues. Germline assignment: CDR1 KGHDR and CDR2 SFDVKD. Trimming cost V 6 bases and J 1 base, with 8 bases left between them. The CDR3 protein is CATSLAVNTGELFF. For the CDR3, the DNA is TGTGCCACCAGTCTAGCAGTGAACACCGGGGAGCTGTTTTTT.

This clonotype was seen at least ten times. Given a much more abundant clone one base away, this may be a read error. Within a library made for alpha chains, this beta chain is off target, and its count is uninformative. CDR3 sequence reads: CASSLEPYMQYF. The CDR3 DNA reads as TGTGCCAGCAGCCTCGAGCCATATATGCAGTATTTT. The rearrangement links TRBV7-2 to TRBJ2-3; D ambiguous. From germline, CDR1 is SGHTA and CDR2 FQGNSA. V lost 5 bases, J lost 11 bases, and 14 bases lay in between. The CDR3 is 12 residues long. Based on the CDR3 plus reference TRBV7-2 and TRBJ2-3, the full variable domain is GAGVSQSPSNKVTEKGKDVELRCDPISGHTALYWYRQSLGQGLEFLIYFQGNSAPDKSGLPSDRFSAERTGGSVSTLTIQRTQQEDSAVYLCASSLEPYMQYFGPGTRLTVL.

This clonotype is judged large. Since the library was made to target alpha chains, this beta chain is a stray read and its abundance is not meaningful. The chain uses TRBV19 and TRBJ2-3, with D maybe TRBD2 (5 bases). Trimming stripped 2 bases from V and 2 bases from J, with 8 bases between. Per the germline V gene, CDR1 is LNHDA and CDR2 is SQIVND (reference sequence). This CDR3 has 14 residues. This CDR3 is CASSIIGLTDTQYF. The DNA of the CDR3 is TGTGCCAGTAGTATAATCGGACTCACAGATACGCAGTATTTT.

A remark on this clonotype: Being off target in a library aimed at alpha chains, this beta chain has a size of little meaning. This rearrangement joins TRBV12-5 to TRBJ1-5; possible D gene TRBD1, 6 bases. Germline CDR1 LGHNT, CDR2 FRNRAP. CDR3 length equals 12 residues. The V end lost 7 bases, the J end lost 4 bases, and 8 bases lay between the germline ends. The DNA for the CDR3 is TGTGCTAGTGCAGGGGAGAATCAGCCCCAGCATTTT. Translating it yields CASAGENQPQHF.

This clonotype counts as medium-sized. Because the library targeted alpha chains, this beta chain is an off-target read whose size means little. For the CDR3, the DNA is TGTGCCAGCAGCTTAGTCCCAGGGTCCGGGGAGCTGTTTTTT. Protein product: CASSLVPGSGELFF. The chain employs TRBV7-9 and TRBJ2-2; TRBD1 is a possible D gene (5 bases). Trimming removed 1 base at V and 6 bases at J, with 9 bases between. The CDR3 sequence is 14 residues long. Germline V CDR1 and CDR2: SEHNR, FQNEAQ (reference sequence).

By frequency in the sample, this clonotype is medium-sized. This beta chain slipped into a library made for alpha chains as a stray read, so its size is not meaningful. The V gene is TRBV30, the J gene TRBJ1-5; 10 bases line up with TRBD1. The V segment lost 2 bases and the J segment 2 bases; nucleotides outside the gene matches: 12. This CDR3 has 18 amino acids. CDR1 is GTSNPN, CDR2 SVGIG, per germline (reference sequence). DNA of the CDR3: TGTGCCTGGAGTTTGGGGACAGGGGTCTTGGTTGGCAATCAGCCCCAGCATTTT. It specifies CAWSLGTGVLVGNQPQHF.

Sample share makes this clonotype medium-sized. Found in a library prepared for alpha chains, this beta chain is an off-target read, and its abundance has little meaning. J is TRBJ2-1 and V is TRBV13; 12 bases agree with TRBD2. The CDR3 covers 16 residues. V was pared by 5 bases and J by 3 bases, with 5 bases of the junction left unmatched. Germline CDR1 reads PRHDT; CDR2 reads FYEKMQ (reference sequence). This CDR3 is CASSQLAGGDYNEQFF. CDR3 sequence (DNA): TGTGCCAGCAGCCAACTAGCGGGAGGTGACTACAATGAGCAGTTCTTC.

This clonotype was detected many times. This beta chain is off target for a library built for alpha chains, so its abundance means little. V gene TRBV24-1 combines with J gene TRBJ2-2, with 10 bases fitting TRBD1. CDR3 length equals 14 residues. V lost 3 bases and J lost 7; bases outside the gene matches: 1. CDR1 and CDR2 (germline): KGHDR, SFDVKD. The chain's CDR3 is CATSDGDRGGELFF. Here the CDR3 DNA reads TGTGCCACCAGTGATGGGGACAGGGGCGGGGAGCTGTTTTTT.

This clonotype was found many times. Since the library was made to target alpha chains, this beta chain is a stray read and its abundance is not meaningful. The rearrangement uses TRBV12-3 or TRBV12-4 and TRBJ2-3; the match to TRBD2 covers 8 bases. This CDR3 is 16 amino acids long. The V gene end was trimmed by 6 bases and the J gene end by 4 bases; junction bases not matched to a gene: 12. The CDR3 region has the DNA TGTGCCAGCAGCCGCCGCCCGGGACTAGTGGCAGATACGCAGTATTTT. This gives the protein CASSRRPGLVADTQYF.

On this clonotype: Sequence at one end of the junction differs from germline and may be a read error. Found in a library prepared for alpha chains, this beta chain is an off-target read, and its abundance has little meaning. V and J are TRBV24-1 and TRBJ2-3, with D uncertain. The CDR3 spans 11 residues. Germline V CDR1 and CDR2: KGHDR, SFDVKD. CDR3 region: CATCDGDTQYF. Here the CDR3 DNA reads TGTGCCACCTGTGATGGGGATACGCAGTATTTT.

In its sample, this clonotype is medium-sized. This beta chain appears as a stray read in a library generated for alpha chains; its size is not informative. The CDR3 nucleotides are TGTGCCAGCAGTACCCGACTAGTAGGGAATGAGCAGTTCTTC. Translated, it gives CASSTRLVGNEQFF. The V gene is TRBV12-3 or TRBV12-4, the J gene TRBJ2-1; TRBD2 is a possible D gene (6 bases). The CDR3 is 14 residues long. With 5 bases removed from V and 7 bases from J, the gap between germline ends came to 15 bases.

By sample share, this clonotype is medium-sized. This beta chain turned up in a library designed for alpha chains; as an off-target read, its abundance says little. The chain uses TRBV5-1 and TRBJ1-2; 8 bases line up with TRBD1. Per the germline V gene, CDR1 is SGHRS and CDR2 is YFSETQ. Trimming took 3 bases from V and 3 from J; bases not matched to a gene: 4. The CDR3 totals 14 residues. The CDR3: CASSYIQGDYGYTF. The CDR3 DNA follows: TGCGCCAGCAGCTATATACAGGGGGACTATGGCTACACCTTC.

Sample share makes this clonotype medium-sized. This beta chain is a stray sequence in a library constructed for alpha chains; its clone size is not meaningful. This chain connects TRBV6-5 to TRBJ2-1, with 14 bases aligning to TRBD2. Germline-derived CDR1 and CDR2 are MNHEY and SVGAGI. The CDR3 runs 16 residues. V shed 3 bases and J 7 bases; nucleotides not matched to a gene: 5. CDR3 DNA sequence: TGTGCCAGCAGTTATTCCGGACTAGCGGGAGGTAATGAGCAGTTCTTC. Its translation is CASSYSGLAGGNEQFF.

As to this clonotype: Little can be read into the size of this beta chain, an off-target read in a library designed for alpha chains. The rearrangement uses TRBV6-5 and TRBJ1-1; 10 positions agree with TRBD1. The CDR3 totals 15 residues. The junction had 9 bases not matched to a gene; V was cut back by 6 bases and J by 5 bases. Germline CDR1 reads MNHEY; CDR2 reads SVGAGI. Written as DNA, the CDR3 is TGTGCCAGCAGCTCCGCCGGGACAGGGGATACTGAAGCTTTCTTT. Residues: CASSSAGTGDTEAFF.

This clonotype was seen many times. For a library built for alpha chains, this beta chain is a stray read; little rests on its size. The chain carries TRBV18 and TRBJ2-5; possible D gene TRBD2, 5 bases. Trimming pared 5 bases from V and 5 bases from J, leaving 12 bases between. The CDR3 totals 13 residues. The germline gives CDR1 KGHSH, CDR2 LQKENI. CDR3 sequence reads: CASSTTEGETQYF. CDR3 sequence (DNA): TGTGCCAGCTCAACCACTGAGGGTGAGACCCAGTACTTC.

By sample share, this clonotype is medium-sized (0.01 to 0.1%). A library prepared for alpha chains yielded this beta chain as an off-target read; its size is of little meaning. This sequence joins TRBV4-1 and TRBJ2-7; TRBD2 might be the D (6 bases). The CDR3 runs to 15 residues. Germline CDR1 MGHRA, CDR2 YSYEKL. The germline V and J ends were trimmed by 3 bases and 4 bases, with 16 bases remaining between them. The CDR3 sequence: CASSHAGRGQYEQYF. CDR3 bases: TGCGCCAGCAGCCACGCGGGGAGAGGGCAGTACGAGCAGTACTTC.

This clonotype is labeled as medium-sized. Because this beta chain is a stray read in a library intended to capture alpha chains, its abundance should not be given much weight. The chain employs TRBV9 and TRBJ2-7; 8 bases match TRBD2. Germline V CDR1 and CDR2: SGDLS, YYNGEE. V shed 4 bases, J shed 6 bases, and the junction held 12 bases outside the gene matches. The CDR3 loop spans 15 amino acids. CDR3 in amino acids: CASSPSRGLVSEQYF. DNA of the CDR3: TGTGCCAGCAGCCCCTCCAGGGGACTAGTAAGCGAGCAGTACTTC. Full variable domain (outside the CDR3, taken from reference TRBV9 and TRBJ2-7): DSGVTQTPKHLITATGQRVTLRCSPRSGDLSVYWYQQSLDQGLQFLIQYYNGEERAKGNILERFSAQQFPDLHSELNLSSLELGDSALYFCASSPSRGLVSEQYFGPGTRLTVT.

In its sample, this clonotype is medium-sized. An end of the junction does not agree with germline; a read error may underlie this. The library was built for alpha chains, so this beta chain is an off-target read and its size means little. The chain has TRBV6-5 and TRBJ2-3; a possible D gene is TRBD1 (6 bases). Germline CDR1 and CDR2: MNHEY and SVGAGI. The CDR3 length is 11 residues. The CDR3 is CASSSRDTSFF. Written as DNA, the CDR3 is TGTGCCAGCAGTTCCCGGGACACCTCCTTTTTT.

A word on this clonotype: This beta chain is a stray read from a library made for alpha chains; its abundance is not meaningful. The chain employs TRBV5-1 and TRBJ2-1, with 8 bases identical to TRBD2. The CDR3 is 17 amino acids. Looked up from germline, CDR1 is SGHRS and CDR2 is YFSETQ. V dropped 0 bases and J dropped 3; count of bases not matched to a gene: 8. The CDR3, as DNA: TGCGCCAGCAGCTTGGTCCCAGCGGGAGAAATCTACAATGAGCAGTTCTTC. It yields the protein CASSLVPAGEIYNEQFF.

By share, this clonotype counts as medium-sized. The library was built for alpha chains, so this beta chain is an off-target read and its size means little. The rearrangement joins TRBV7-7 to TRBJ2-7; possible D gene TRBD1, 5 bases. This CDR3 spans 15 amino acids. Germline V gives CDR1 SSHAT, CDR2 FNYEAQ (reference sequence). Trimming took 3 bases from V and 6 from J, leaving 18 bases between them. The CDR3 nucleotides are TGTGCCAGCAGCTTGGGGCCCCTTTATTCTGGCGAGCAGTACTTC. Translating gives CASSLGPLYSGEQYF.

The sample holds a few counts of this clonotype. This beta chain is off target for a library built for alpha chains, so its abundance means little. The chain recombines TRBV20-1 with TRBJ2-7; either TRBD1 or TRBD2 may fit D (5 bases each). There are 15 residues in the CDR3. Germline CDR1 DFQATT, CDR2 SNEGSKA (reference sequence). V gave up 3 bases and J gave up 6 bases, with 21 bases separating them. The CDR3 protein is CSARARGDPLREQYF. The CDR3 nucleotides are TGCAGTGCTAGGGCCCGAGGGGACCCCCTTCGCGAGCAGTACTTC.

This clonotype is labeled medium-sized (0.01 to 0.1%). A library prepared for alpha chains yielded this beta chain as an off-target read; its size is of little meaning. The rearrangement links TRBV3-1 to TRBJ2-4; maybe TRBD2 (5 bases). V was trimmed by 6 bases and J by 8 bases, leaving 8 bases between them. This CDR3 comprises 11 residues. The germline gives CDR1 LGHDT, CDR2 YNNKEL (reference sequence). The CDR3 loop reads CASRIGDIQYF. The CDR3 DNA reads as TGTGCCAGCAGAATCGGGGACATTCAGTACTTC.

This clonotype is medium-sized within its sample. This beta chain slipped into a library made for alpha chains as a stray read, so its size is not meaningful. V and J are TRBV6-2 or TRBV6-3 and TRBJ2-7, with 7 bases fitting TRBD2. Germline V lookup: CDR1 MNHEY, CDR2 SVGEGT. V lost 2 bases and J lost 0; bases outside the gene matches: 13. The CDR3 totals 18 residues. CDR3 sequence reads: CASSYPSSSGRSSYEQYF. The CDR3 DNA follows: TGTGCCAGCAGTTACCCCTCGAGTAGCGGGCGATCCTCCTACGAGCAGTACTTC.

By sample fraction, this clonotype is medium-sized (0.01 to 0.1%). Being off target in a library aimed at alpha chains, this beta chain has a size of little meaning. The V and J genes are TRBV11-3 and TRBJ2-3, with D possibly called TRBD1 or TRBD2 (6 bases each). This CDR3 spans 17 amino acids. The V gene's germline CDR1 is SGHNT and CDR2 YENEEA. V was cut by 1 base and J by 1 base, with 15 bases left in between. The CDR3 region has the DNA TGTGCCAGCAGCTTAGGTGGAGGGGGAGAGGGCACAGATACGCAGTATTTT. Translation gives CASSLGGGGEGTDTQYF.

By frequency in the sample, this clonotype is medium-sized. This beta chain is off target for a library built for alpha chains, so its abundance means little. V is TRBV5-1 and J is TRBJ1-1, with D unresolved. Trimming removed 4 bases at V and 1 base at J, with 20 bases between. There are 17 residues in the CDR3. The germline V gene encodes CDR1 SGHRS and CDR2 YFSETQ. The CDR3 loop is CASSPLVIAASNTEAFF. CDR3 in DNA: TGCGCCAGCAGCCCTTTGGTGATCGCAGCCTCGAACACTGAAGCTTTCTTT. Complete variable domain (other parts from reference TRBV5-1 and TRBJ1-1): KAGVTQTPRYLIKTRGQQVTLSCSPISGHRSVSWYQQTPGQGLQFLFEYFSETQRNKGNFPGRFSGRQFSNSRSEMNVSTLELGDSALYLCASSPLVIAASNTEAFFGQGTRLTVV.

Sample share makes this clonotype medium-sized. As an off-target read in a library built for alpha chains, this beta chain has a frequency of little significance. The rearrangement joins TRBV20-1 to TRBJ1-1, with D unresolved. Germline CDR1 reads DFQATT; CDR2 reads SNEGSKA (reference sequence). V was trimmed by 0 bases and J by 4 bases, leaving 9 bases between them. This CDR3 has 13 residues. The CDR3 sequence is CSAREALGTEAFF. CDR3 nucleotide sequence: TGCAGTGCTAGAGAGGCGCTGGGCACTGAAGCTTTCTTT.

In this sample, this clonotype is large (0.1 to 1%). With the library built for alpha chains, this beta chain is off target and its frequency is not meaningful. The rearrangement joins TRBV27 to TRBJ1-4; 7 bases match TRBD1. The CDR3 totals 16 residues. V lost 4 bases, J lost 1 base, and 6 bases stayed unmatched. Germline-derived CDR1 and CDR2 are MNHEY and SMNVEV (reference sequence). CDR3: CASSSLDRETNEKLFF. For the CDR3, the DNA is TGTGCCAGCAGTTCGCTCGACAGGGAAACTAATGAAAAACTGTTTTTT.

This clonotype rates as medium-sized. This beta chain came through as a stray read in a library set up for alpha chains, and its size says little. The chain joins TRBV12-3 or TRBV12-4 to TRBJ1-3, with D perhaps matching TRBD1 (6 bases). Deletions cut 4 bases from V and 0 bases from J, with 13 bases between. The CDR3 is 16 amino acids. This CDR3 reads CASSSLQGHSGNTIYF. CDR3 sequence (DNA): TGTGCCAGCAGTTCCTTACAGGGACACTCTGGAAACACCATATATTTT.

This clonotype was recorded a few times. A library prepared for alpha chains yielded this beta chain as an off-target read; its size is of little meaning. The V call is TRBV9, the J call TRBJ1-2; 9 nucleotides align to TRBD1. After removal of 0 bases from V and 4 bases from J, the junction contained 4 bases not matched to a gene. The V gene's germline CDR1 is SGDLS and CDR2 YYNGEE. The CDR3 is made up of 15 amino acids. The CDR3 spells CASSVEQGAIYGYTF. The CDR3 DNA is TGTGCCAGCAGCGTAGAACAGGGGGCAATCTATGGCTACACCTTC.

In this sample, this clonotype is medium-sized. In a library made to pick up alpha chains, this beta chain is a stray read with a size that means little. The chain employs TRBV5-1 and TRBJ2-2, with D maybe TRBD2 (5 bases). CDR1 SGHRS and CDR2 YFSETQ come from the germline V gene. The CDR3 is 18 residues long. V was cut by 1 base and J by 0 bases, with 16 bases left in between. The CDR3 protein is CASSLSSVKGTNTGELFF. For the CDR3, the DNA is TGCGCCAGCAGCTTGAGTAGCGTGAAGGGTACGAACACCGGGGAGCTGTTTTTT.

This clonotype is medium-sized. This beta chain turned up in a library designed for alpha chains; as an off-target read, its abundance says little. The CDR3: CASSPRGQIGGETQYF. The CDR3 nucleotides are TGTGCCAGCAGCCCCCGGGGACAGATCGGAGGAGAGACCCAGTACTTC. J is TRBJ2-5 and V is TRBV7-2; 7 positions match TRBD1. CDR1 is SGHTA, CDR2 FQGNSA, per germline. The V segment lost 5 bases and the J segment 4 bases; nucleotides outside the gene matches: 13. CDR3 size: 16 residues. The entire variable domain, with the rest obtained from reference TRBV7-2 and TRBJ2-5, is as follows: GAGVSQSPSNKVTEKGKDVELRCDPISGHTALYWYRQSLGQGLEFLIYFQGNSAPDKSGLPSDRFSAERTGGSVSTLTIQRTQQEDSAVYLCASSPRGQIGGETQYFGPGTRLLVL.